Sequencing of this T cell receptor beta chain was carried out in a study of T cell changes during pregnancy in multiple sclerosis. V shed 0 bases and J 11 bases; nucleotides not matched to a gene: 9. The germline V gene encodes CDR1 SGHRS and CDR2 YFSETQ. The CDR3 is made up of 14 amino acids. Repertoires were generated with immunoSEQ multiplex PCR, while TCRdb's copy carries only in-frame clones and drops some. Of 50,000 to 60,000 clones in the sample, about 91% are singletons; the top ten hold more than 1.5%. This receptor was taken from a female donor with multiple sclerosis, enrolled in a pregnancy study. Sequenced here: peripheral blood, sampled after pregnancy. This sequence joins TRBV5-1 and TRBJ1-1, with 8 bases fitting TRBD1. The DNA of the CDR3 is TGCGCCAGCAGCTTGGCGGGGCAGGGGGCTGGGGCTTTCTTT. The encoded protein is CASSLAGQGAGAFF.